This T cell receptor beta chain was profiled in a study of tumor-infiltrating lymphocytes in primary liver carcinoma. Overall study: Yields of productive TCRbeta reads ranged from roughly 3.5 to 7.5 million per sample and were similar across tissue types. Findings and caveats of the study: The study found a significantly higher top-250-clone fraction in tumors than in blood (p = 0.039).

CDR1 SGHAT and CDR2 FQNNGV come from the germline V gene. This CDR3 is built from 16 residues. With respect to this clonotype: No antigen is known for it. At one end the junction does not follow the germline gene, possibly because of a read error.

The study co-extracted DNA and RNA from 20-30 mg of unsorted bulk tissue. Every tumor contributed samples taken at five separate regions. TCR beta cDNA came from approximately 540 ng total RNA, primed with a constant-region primer. Generation of the TCR beta libraries relied on three nested multiplex PCR rounds using slightly modified ARM-PCR. The first two PCR rounds used TRBV1-TRBV30 primers with a Cbeta primer, nine to ten cycles each. Each CDR3 protein is one row after TCRdb ran MiXCR on the multiplex PCR reads. Among tens of thousands of distinct CDR3 sequences listed, roughly 70% were seen once.

The origin of this receptor is a man aged 40-49 years with primary liver carcinoma and hepatitis B virus infection. Sequences were obtained from liver tumor tissue from sampling region 2. The subset: tumor region T2, inferior pole. This chain connects TRBV11-2 to TRBJ2-5; possibly TRBD1 or TRBD2 for D (5 bases each). CDR3 residues: CASSVTARGSGETQYF. CDR3 in DNA: TGTGCTAGCAGCGTAACAGCGAGGGGCTCGGGGGAGACCCAGTACTTC. Together with reference TRBV11-2 and TRBJ2-5, the CDR3 gives the full variable domain: EAGVAQSPRYKIIEKRQSVAFWCNPISGHATLYWYQQILGQGPKLLIQFQNNGVVDDSQLPKDRFSAERLKGVDSTLKIQPAKLEDSAVYLCASSVTARGSGETQYFGPGTRLLVL.